This is a list of T cell receptor beta chains from one sample in a study of T cell changes during pregnancy in multiple sclerosis. The data were produced by immunoSEQ multiplex PCR, yet TCRdb's version contains in-frame clones alone and is incomplete. Among some 28,000 clones, approximately 90% were seen once, and the ten largest hold around 0.67%. This specimen was CD4+ T cells from peripheral blood mononuclear cells, taken in the first trimester of pregnancy. These receptors came from a female donor with multiple sclerosis, enrolled in a pregnancy study. Both conserved end residues are part of each CDR3. The D gene is left open where the match is weak. A clone size is listed for some rows: how often the clone was seen (once, few, many), or a class if it is expanded.

TRBV28	17	NA	NA	TRBJ1-5	TGTGCCAGCAGCTTCACCCGCTACAGGGCTAGCAATCAGCCCCAGCATTTT	CASSFTRYRASNQPQHF
TRBV6-5	15	NA	once	TRBJ1-6	TGTGCCAGCAGTTCTACCGGGACTACAGGGTCACCCCTCCACTTT	CASSSTGTTGSPLHF
TRBV9	14	TRBD2	NA	TRBJ2-5	TGTGCCAGCGACGGCGGGGGGGGCCAAGAGACCCAGTACTTC	CASDGGGGQETQYF
TRBV5-1	17	NA	NA	TRBJ1-2	TGCGCCAGCAGCTTGGGGACCTACACCTGGCAGGGATATGGCTACACCTTC	CASSLGTYTWQGYGYTF
TRBV7-2	15	NA	NA	TRBJ1-4	TGTGCCAGCAGCTTCCAATGGGGCCCTAATGAAAAACTGTTTTTT	CASSFQWGPNEKLFF
TRBV7-3	14	NA	NA	TRBJ1-1	TGTGCCAGCAGCTTACTCGCAGGGGACACTGAAGCTTTCTTT	CASSLLAGDTEAFF
TRBV6-5	14	NA	NA	TRBJ2-5	TGTGCCAGCAGTGCCTGGGGGGTCCAAGAGACCCAGTACTTC	CASSAWGVQETQYF
TRBV7-9	13	NA	NA	TRBJ2-7	TGTGCCAGCAGCTTCACAGGCGGCTACGAGCAGTACTTC	CASSFTGGYEQYF
TRBV28	15	TRBD1	NA	TRBJ1-4	TGTGCCAGCAGTTTACTCGGGGACAGTGGGGAAAAACTGTTTTTT	CASSLLGDSGEKLFF
TRBV18	16	NA	NA	TRBJ2-1	TGTGCCAGCTCACCATACTACCTAGGGGATGGCAATGAGCAGTTCTTC	CASSPYYLGDGNEQFF
TRBV5-5	16	TRBD1	NA	TRBJ1-2	TGTGCCAGCAGCTTAGGGACAGGGGGCCGTGACTATGGCTACACCTTC	CASSLGTGGRDYGYTF
TRBV5-1	16	TRBD1	once	TRBJ1-1	TGCGCCAGCAGCTCTCGGGACAGGGGGCGGGCCACTGAAGCTTTCTTT	CASSSRDRGRATEAFF
TRBV7-3	12	NA	NA	TRBJ2-1	TGTGCCAGCAGCTTAGGGGGAGGCGAGCAGTTCTTC	CASSLGGGEQFF
TRBV11-3	15	TRBD2	NA	TRBJ2-1	TGTGCCAGCAGCTCAGTAGCGGGGTCCTACAATGAGCAGTTCTTC	CASSSVAGSYNEQFF
TRBV30	15	NA	NA	TRBJ1-5	TGTGCCTGTTGGAGACAGGCCCGGCTAGGACAGCCCCAGCATTTT	CACWRQARLGQPQHF
TRBV2	14	NA	NA	TRBJ1-5	TGTGCCAGCAGTGCCAACAGAGACAATCAGCCCCAGCATTTT	CASSANRDNQPQHF
TRBV19	14	NA	NA	TRBJ2-1	TGTGCCAGTAGTCCCCGTGGAGGGATCGATGAGCAGTTCTTC	CASSPRGGIDEQFF
TRBV4-2	15	TRBD2	NA	TRBJ2-7	TGTGCCAGCAGCCAAGATATTAGCGGGGGCTTCGAGCAGTACTTC	CASSQDISGGFEQYF
TRBV6-5	15	NA	NA	TRBJ1-2	TGTGCCAGCTCTACTTCAGGGAGGGGGAGCTATGGCTACACCTTC	CASSTSGRGSYGYTF
TRBV19	15	TRBD1	NA	TRBJ1-4	TGTGCCAGTAGTTCGACAGGGACAGGGGACGAAAAACTGTTTTTT	CASSSTGTGDEKLFF
TRBV11-2	14	NA	NA	TRBJ2-1	TGTGCCAGCAGCTGGAGGGGGGGCTACAATGAGCAGTTCTTC	CASSWRGGYNEQFF
TRBV6-5	13	NA	NA	TRBJ1-2	TGTGCCAGCAGTACGTTGGGGCAAGACGGCTACACCTTC	CASSTLGQDGYTF
TRBV6-5	15	NA	NA	TRBJ1-1	TGTGCCAGCAGTATAGGGGGGGCTCGAAACACTGAAGCTTTCTTT	CASSIGGARNTEAFF
TRBV7-6	12	NA	once	TRBJ1-3	TGTGCCAGCAGCTTAGACCGGAGTACCATATATTTT	CASSLDRSTIYF
TRBV18	14	TRBD1	NA	TRBJ2-1	TGTGCCAGCTCACCATCGAACAGGGGGAATGAGCAGTTCTTC	CASSPSNRGNEQFF
TRBV2	12	NA	NA	TRBJ2-7	TGTGCCAGCAGTGATCTTCCCTACGAGCAGTACTTC	CASSDLPYEQYF
TRBV2	14	NA	NA	TRBJ1-1	TGTGCCAGCAGTGAAGCCCGATTTCGAGGGAGGGCTTTCTTT	CASSEARFRGRAFF
TRBV9	16	NA	NA	TRBJ1-3	TGTGCCAGCAGCGTAGATCCGGGAACCTCTGGAAACACCATATATTTT	CASSVDPGTSGNTIYF
TRBV28	15	TRBD2	NA	TRBJ2-7	TGTGCCAGCAGTTTATTAGCGGGGATCTCCTACGAGCAGTACTTC	CASSLLAGISYEQYF
TRBV14	11	NA	NA	TRBJ2-1	TGTGCCAGCAGCCAAGAAGGGGCGAAGTTCTTC	CASSQEGAKFF
TRBV5-6	16	TRBD1	NA	TRBJ1-5	TGTGCCAGCAGCTTGCGAGGGGGCTTTGGCAATCAGCCCCAGCATTTT	CASSLRGGFGNQPQHF
TRBV5-1	16	TRBD2	NA	TRBJ2-1	TGCGCCAGCAGCTGGGACGGGGGGATTCCCTACAATGAGCAGTTCTTC	CASSWDGGIPYNEQFF
TRBV29-1	15	TRBD2	NA	TRBJ2-5	TGCAGCGTTGTCGGGGCGGGGGGTCCCCAAGAGACCCAGTACTTC	CSVVGAGGPQETQYF
TRBV5-1	14	NA	NA	TRBJ1-2	TGTGCCAGCAGCTTGGGGGGCACTAACTATGGCTACACCTTC	CASSLGGTNYGYTF
TRBV28	12	NA	NA	TRBJ2-7	TGTGCCAGCAGCCCCTTCCAGGGGCGGCAGTACTTC	CASSPFQGRQYF
TRBV15	13	TRBD2	NA	TRBJ2-7	TGTGCCACCAGCAGCTCCCCAGGGACTAAGCAGTACTTC	CATSSSPGTKQYF
TRBV5-1	16	TRBD1	NA	TRBJ2-3	TGCGCCAGCAGCTTGGACCGGACAGGGACATCAGATACGCAGTATTTT	CASSLDRTGTSDTQYF
TRBV10-3	16	TRBD1	NA	TRBJ2-3	TGTGCCATCAGTGAGCCCGGGACAGGGGGCGCAGATACGCAGTATTTT	CAISEPGTGGADTQYF
TRBV19	14	NA	NA	TRBJ1-3	TGTGCCAGTAGTATTTCCAGGGCTGGAAACACCATATATTTT	CASSISRAGNTIYF
TRBV5-4	16	TRBD2	NA	TRBJ2-5	TGTGCCAGCAGCTTGGAGAGTAGCGGGGGGGCAGAGACCCAGTACTTC	CASSLESSGGAETQYF
TRBV28	15	NA	NA	TRBJ2-1	TGTGCCAGCAGTTTAGGCGGCAGCTCCTACAATGAGCAGTTCTTC	CASSLGGSSYNEQFF
TRBV5-6	16	NA	NA	TRBJ1-1	TGTGCCAGCAGCCTCGGGCCCCCAAGGGGGAACACTGAAGCTTTCTTT	CASSLGPPRGNTEAFF
TRBV7-2	15	NA	NA	TRBJ1-5	TGTGCCAGCTCCGTGGGGGGGACCTCTAATCAGCCCCAGCATTTT	CASSVGGTSNQPQHF
TRBV18	14	NA	NA	TRBJ1-5	TGTGCCAGCTCACCACCGGGGGGAAATCAGCCCCAGCATTTT	CASSPPGGNQPQHF
TRBV30	14	NA	NA	TRBJ1-3	TGTGCCTGGACCCCACAGGGCGGGGGAAACACCATATATTTT	CAWTPQGGGNTIYF
TRBV5-1	15	NA	NA	TRBJ1-6	TGCGCCAGCAGCCCCGGACAGACTTATAATTCACCCCTCCACTTT	CASSPGQTYNSPLHF
TRBV5-1	16	NA	NA	TRBJ2-2	TGCGCCAGCGGATCCTCCGGGGACATTCGGACCGGGGAGCTGTTTTTT	CASGSSGDIRTGELFF
TRBV30	14	NA	NA	TRBJ1-6	TGTGCCTGGAGTTTCGGACAGAATAATTCACCCCTCCACTTT	CAWSFGQNNSPLHF
TRBV14	14	TRBD1	few	TRBJ1-1	TGTGCCAGCAACCGACAGGGATTTAACACTGAAGCTTTCTTT	CASNRQGFNTEAFF
TRBV6-4	15	TRBD1	NA	TRBJ1-1	TGTGCCAGCAGCCCACGACAGGGTCGGAACACTGAAGCTTTCTTT	CASSPRQGRNTEAFF
TRBV6-4	16	NA	NA	TRBJ2-2	TGTGCCAGCAGTGACTCCTGGGGGGCGAACACCGGGGAGCTGTTTTTT	CASSDSWGANTGELFF
TRBV11-2	14	TRBD1	NA	TRBJ1-1	TGTGCCAGCAGCCTGGGACAGGGATACACTGAAGCTTTCTTT	CASSLGQGYTEAFF
TRBV29-1	13	NA	NA	TRBJ1-1	TGCAGCGCTTCCGAGGGAACCAACACTGAAGCTTTCTTT	CSASEGTNTEAFF
TRBV5-1	15	NA	NA	TRBJ1-4	TGCGCCAGCAGACGGACGACAGATAAAAATGAAAAACTGTTTTTT	CASRRTTDKNEKLFF
TRBV4-2	14	TRBD1	NA	TRBJ1-6	TGTGCCAGCACTTATAGTCAGGGGGACTCACCCCTCCACTTT	CASTYSQGDSPLHF